A selection of T cell receptor beta chains follows, all from one sample in a study of cytomegalovirus exposure and HLA in healthy donors. The repertoire was sequenced with immunoSEQ multiplex PCR; TCRdb's copy has only in-frame clones and lacks some. The repertoire consists of 200,000 or so clones, with around 79% occurring once and the leading ten covering nearly 0.4%. The sequencing sample was made of PBMCs. These receptors originate from a male donor in good health and CMV-seropositive. CDR3s include the opening cysteine and the closing phenylalanine or tryptophan. The D gene is left open where the match is weak. Only part of the rows carry a size: once, few, many, or a class if the clone is expanded.

clone_size	v_call	j_call	d_call	cdr3_nt	cdr3_aa
NA	TRBV20-1	TRBJ1-1	NA	TGCAGTGCTAGCAGCACTGAAGCTTTCTTT	CSASSTEAFF
NA	TRBV7-9	TRBJ1-3	NA	TGTGCCAGCAGCTTATGGCAGGCTAACTCTGGAAACACCATATATTTT	CASSLWQANSGNTIYF
NA	TRBV13	TRBJ2-1	NA	TGTGCCAGCAGCGAGACAGGATATGAGCAGTTCTTC	CASSETGYEQFF
NA	TRBV27	TRBJ2-5	TRBD1	TGTGCCAGCAGTTTATCGAAGGGCAGGGGGCGCCGGGAGACCCAGTACTTC	CASSLSKGRGRRETQYF
NA	TRBV4-1	TRBJ2-7	NA	TGCGCCAGCAGCCAAGGAGGACTTGTCCACGAGCAGTACTTC	CASSQGGLVHEQYF
few	TRBV7-2	TRBJ1-1	NA	TGTGCCAGCAGCCGAAGGACAGCTCCGAACACTGAAGCTTTCTTT	CASSRRTAPNTEAFF
few	TRBV5-6	TRBJ1-2	NA	TGTGCCAGCAGCTTGGTTCAGGGGACTGGCTACACCTTC	CASSLVQGTGYTF
NA	TRBV5-4	TRBJ2-7	TRBD1	TGTGCCAGCAGCTTGGATAGGGGGCTTGGCGAGCAGTACTTC	CASSLDRGLGEQYF
NA	TRBV15	TRBJ1-2	TRBD1	TGTGCCACCAGTTTCGACAGGGTCTATGGCTACACCTTC	CATSFDRVYGYTF
NA	TRBV27	TRBJ1-1	TRBD1	TGTGCCAGCAGGACAGGGTATACTGAAGCTTTCTTT	CASRTGYTEAFF
NA	TRBV6-1	TRBJ1-5	TRBD1	TGTGCCAGCATGGGACAGGTGGATCAGCCCCAGCATTTT	CASMGQVDQPQHF
once	TRBV10-3	TRBJ2-5	NA	TGTGCCATCAGTGAGTCGGGGCAGGGAGGAGAGACCCAGTACTTC	CAISESGQGGETQYF
NA	TRBV28	TRBJ2-1	NA	TGTGCCAGCAGTCCCCCCTACTCCGCGAGAAGCAATGAGCAGTTCTTC	CASSPPYSARSNEQFF
NA	TRBV6-5	TRBJ2-7	TRBD1	TGTGCCAGCAGTTACGGACAGGGAATCTACGAGCAGTACTTC	CASSYGQGIYEQYF
NA	TRBV19	TRBJ2-3	NA	TGTGCCAGTACTAGTTGGTCGGGCACAGATACGCAGTATTTT	CASTSWSGTDTQYF
NA	TRBV4-1	TRBJ2-7	NA	TGCGCCAGCAGCCCTAAGGGGGTTGCTCTCCACGAGCAGTACTTC	CASSPKGVALHEQYF
NA	TRBV5-1	TRBJ2-7	NA	TGCGCCAGCAGCTTGTCGGCAGGGAATTACGAGCAGTACTTC	CASSLSAGNYEQYF
NA	TRBV7-2	TRBJ2-7	TRBD2	TGTGCCAGCAGCTTAGAGGGACTAGCGGGAGTCGGGAAGTACTTC	CASSLEGLAGVGKYF
NA	TRBV11-1	TRBJ2-7	NA	TGTGCCAGCAGCCCAACTCAGGGTCCCGAGCAGTACTTC	CASSPTQGPEQYF
NA	TRBV21-1	TRBJ2-1	NA	TGTGCCAGCAGCAATCTAGCGGGAGGTTCCTACAATGAGCAGTTCTTC	CASSNLAGGSYNEQFF
NA	TRBV6-1	TRBJ2-2	NA	TGTGCCAGCAGCCAGGAGGGTGAGAACACCGGGGAGCTGTTTTTT	CASSQEGENTGELFF
NA	TRBV7-2	TRBJ1-4	NA	TGTGCCAGCAGCTCTGACGGGTCAGGGAAACTGTTTTTT	CASSSDGSGKLFF
NA	TRBV7-9	TRBJ2-7	TRBD2	TGTGCCAGCAGCCGGACTAGCGGGAGTGCATACGAGCAGTACTTC	CASSRTSGSAYEQYF
NA	TRBV6-1	TRBJ2-2	NA	TGTGCCAGCACCACGGGACTCCCGAACACCGGGGAGCTGTTTTTT	CASTTGLPNTGELFF
medium-sized	TRBV6-4	TRBJ2-4	TRBD2	TGTGCCAGGGCGGGGGTCGACAGACTTCTAGCCACAAACATTCAGTACTTC	CARAGVDRLLATNIQYF
NA	TRBV6-6	TRBJ2-3	TRBD1	TGTGCCTCACGGACAGGGCTCACAGATACGCAGTATTTT	CASRTGLTDTQYF
NA	TRBV7-2	TRBJ2-3	TRBD1	TGTGCCAGCAGCAACAGGGGGCAGGTCACAGATACGCAGTATTTT	CASSNRGQVTDTQYF
NA	TRBV19	TRBJ2-3	TRBD2	TGTGCCAGTAGTCTACCCTCCGGGACTAGCGGGGCTAGCACAGATACGCAGTATTTT	CASSLPSGTSGASTDTQYF
once	TRBV29-1	TRBJ2-1	TRBD2	TGCAGCGTTGTGGTGCTAGCGGGAGCGGCGGCCTACAATGAGCAGTTCTTC	CSVVVLAGAAAYNEQFF
NA	TRBV4-1	TRBJ1-4	NA	TGCGCCAGCAGCCAAGATGTTTCGGCAGGGATTGAAAAACTGTTTTTT	CASSQDVSAGIEKLFF
once	TRBV6-6	TRBJ2-5	NA	TGTGCCAGCAGTCCAAAAGAGACCCAGTACTTC	CASSPKETQYF
NA	TRBV9	TRBJ1-3	TRBD1	TGTGCCAGCAGCTTTCGACAGGGCCTATCAAGTGGAAACACCATATATTTT	CASSFRQGLSSGNTIYF